This TCR beta chain was documented in a study of early T cells in non-severe SARS-CoV-2 infection. Study-wide results and caveats: The VDJdb matching leaned toward anti-spike CD8 responses and overlooked private and CD4 specificities.

TCRdb ran MiXCR on the 5' RACE reads and lists one entry per CDR3 protein. Of tens of thousands of distinct CDR3 sequences in the sample, over 13% were seen once. This CDR3 contains 14 residues. Germline lookup yields CDR1 MNHEY and CDR2 SVGAGI. V was clipped by 2 bases and J by 5 bases, with 13 bases between them. This clonotype appeared many times. Its antigen is currently unknown. The TCR comes from an adult who was a healthcare worker with PCR-confirmed SARS-CoV-2 infection or an uninfected control (not recorded which). J is TRBJ2-7 and V is TRBV6-5; D assignment may be TRBD1 or TRBD2 (5 bases each). The specimen was whole blood. The CDR3 sequence: CASSYTGPGDEQYF. CDR3 coding DNA: TGTGCCAGCAGTTACACGGGACCCGGAGACGAGCAGTACTTC.